This is a list of T cell receptor beta chains from one sample in a study of tissue T cells after allogeneic stem cell transplantation. TCRdb's copy holds only in-frame clones and misses some; the assay was immunoSEQ multiplex PCR. The data show about 26,000 clones, more than 80% seen once. Source: blood, taken before transplantation. All receptors come from a male donor at least 60 years old who later had graft-versus-host disease after an allogeneic stem cell transplant. Each CDR3 is given with its conserved first and last residue. A D gene is named only where the DNA matches it firmly. For some rows the clone size is stated as once, few or many, or as a class when expanded; others skip it.

d_gene	abundance	v_gene	j_gene	CDR3aa	CDR3nt
.	.	TRBV20-1	TRBJ2-1	CSASQGYEQFF	TGCAGTGCTAGCCAGGGTTATGAGCAGTTCTTC
.	.	TRBV5-4	TRBJ2-1	CASSGPESRATEQFF	TGTGCCAGCAGCGGCCCTGAGAGCAGAGCCACTGAGCAGTTCTTC
.	.	TRBV4-2	TRBJ2-3	CASSADSSSSTDTQYF	TGTGCCAGCAGCGCGGACTCATCTTCTAGCACAGATACGCAGTATTTT
.	.	TRBV6-5	TRBJ2-2	CASSEVYTGELFF	TGTGCCAGCAGCGAGGTGTACACCGGGGAGCTGTTTTTT
TRBD1	.	TRBV6-6	TRBJ1-1	CASRNRGRDFRTEAFF	TGTGCCAGCAGAAACAGGGGGCGCGATTTCCGCACTGAAGCTTTCTTT
.	few	TRBV7-2	TRBJ1-5	CASSLIGFGQPQHF	TGTGCCAGCAGCTTAATCGGGTTCGGTCAGCCCCAGCATTTT
.	.	TRBV4-1	TRBJ2-7	CASSQAGSYEQYF	TGCGCCAGCAGCCAGGCAGGTTCCTACGAGCAGTACTTC
.	.	TRBV5-1	TRBJ2-5	CASMPARARETQYF	TGCGCCAGCATGCCCGCCAGGGCAAGAGAGACCCAGTACTTC
TRBD1	.	TRBV7-2	TRBJ2-7	CASSFIGTGIDEQYF	TGTGCCAGCAGCTTTATCGGGACAGGGATCGACGAGCAGTACTTC
.	once	TRBV2	TRBJ2-1	CASSEQGLDRDEQFF	TGTGCCAGCAGTGAACAGGGTTTAGATCGCGATGAGCAGTTCTTC
.	.	TRBV27	TRBJ1-5	CASSYRYSNQPQHF	TGTGCCAGCAGTTACAGGTATAGCAATCAGCCCCAGCATTTT
.	.	TRBV10-3	TRBJ1-2	CAIKGQDDYGYTF	TGTGCCATTAAGGGCCAGGACGACTATGGCTACACCTTC
TRBD2	.	TRBV19	TRBJ2-5	CASSPGTSMAQETQYF	TGTGCCAGTAGTCCGGGGACTAGTATGGCTCAAGAGACCCAGTACTTC
.	.	TRBV27	TRBJ2-1	CASSFVGRNNEQFF	TGTGCCAGCAGTTTCGTCGGGCGGAACAATGAGCAGTTCTTC
.	.	TRBV5-4	TRBJ1-1	CASRPTGMNTEAFF	TGTGCCAGCAGGCCGACAGGCATGAACACTGAAGCTTTCTTT
.	.	TRBV11-3	TRBJ2-2	CASSLLRGRGTGELFF	TGTGCCAGCAGCTTACTTCGGGGTAGGGGCACCGGGGAGCTGTTTTTT
.	.	TRBV5-1	TRBJ2-7	CASSFQGLYEQYF	TGCGCCAGCAGCTTCCAGGGGCTCTACGAGCAGTACTTC
TRBD1	.	TRBV5-1	TRBJ2-1	CASSWGQGYNEQFF	TGCGCCAGCAGCTGGGGACAGGGCTACAATGAGCAGTTCTTC
TRBD1	once	TRBV6-5	TRBJ2-1	CASRRGQGGYNEQFF	TGTGCCAGCAGACGAGGACAGGGGGGATACAATGAGCAGTTCTTC
.	.	TRBV5-4	TRBJ2-5	CASSFRTLPPAETQYF	TGTGCCAGCAGCTTTCGAACACTGCCACCGGCGGAGACCCAGTACTTC
.	.	TRBV5-1	TRBJ1-1	CASSLAEGFGNTEAFF	TGCGCCAGCAGCTTGGCCGAGGGGTTCGGGAACACTGAAGCTTTCTTT
TRBD2	.	TRBV10-3	TRBJ2-1	CASTGGGENEQFF	TGTGCCTCAACCGGGGGGGGTGAGAATGAGCAGTTCTTC
.	.	TRBV24-1	TRBJ1-5	CATKLGRISNQPQHF	TGTGCCACCAAGTTAGGACGTATTAGCAATCAGCCCCAGCATTTT
TRBD1	.	TRBV2	TRBJ1-2	CAGSPRQGYGYTF	TGTGCCGGCAGTCCTAGACAGGGCTATGGCTACACCTTC
.	.	TRBV6-6	TRBJ2-2	CASTPLGYTGELFF	TGTGCCAGCACTCCCCTGGGGTACACCGGGGAGCTGTTTTTT
TRBD2	.	TRBV6-2/TRBV6-3	TRBJ2-7	CASSSGLGRYEQYF	TGTGCCAGCAGTTCGGGACTAGGCCGCTACGAGCAGTACTTC
.	.	TRBV5-1	TRBJ1-1	CASENEGRQGRAFF	TGCGCCAGCGAAAATGAGGGTCGGCAGGGAAGAGCTTTCTTT
.	.	TRBV2	TRBJ2-1	CASSEEGARFF	TGTGCCAGCAGTGAGGAGGGGGCTCGGTTCTTC
TRBD2	.	TRBV11-1	TRBJ2-7	CASSLGLADYEQYF	TGTGCCAGCAGCCTCGGACTAGCGGACTACGAGCAGTACTTC
.	.	TRBV7-9	TRBJ2-3	CASSLAVDSQWTDTQYF	TGTGCCAGCAGCTTAGCGGTGGACTCTCAATGGACAGATACGCAGTATTTT
TRBD2	.	TRBV7-6	TRBJ2-5	CASSETGGVQETQYF	TGTGCCAGCAGCGAGACGGGGGGAGTTCAAGAGACCCAGTACTTC
.	.	TRBV6-6	TRBJ1-6	CASSPDSRDSPLHF	TGTGCCAGCAGCCCCGACTCCCGGGATTCACCCCTCCACTTT
TRBD2	.	TRBV9	TRBJ2-7	CASSVGGLAGHEQYF	TGTGCCAGCAGCGTAGGGGGACTAGCGGGTCACGAGCAGTACTTC
.	once	TRBV6-4	TRBJ2-3	CASSDRGEKDTQYF	TGTGCCAGCAGTGACAGAGGCGAGAAGGATACGCAGTATTTT
.	.	TRBV5-1	TRBJ2-1	CASSSDYGPDLRDEQFF	TGCGCCAGCAGCTCAGATTATGGACCTGACCTCCGGGATGAGCAGTTCTTC
.	few	TRBV18	TRBJ1-3	CASTPRGFSGNTIYF	TGTGCCAGCACCCCACGGGGTTTCTCTGGAAACACCATATATTTT
TRBD1	once	TRBV9	TRBJ1-2	CASSPWTGDGYTF	TGTGCCAGCAGCCCATGGACAGGGGATGGCTACACCTTC
TRBD2	.	TRBV7-6	TRBJ2-5	CASSYGLAGQQETQYF	TGTGCCAGCAGTTACGGACTAGCGGGTCAGCAAGAGACCCAGTACTTC
TRBD2	.	TRBV6-5	TRBJ2-7	CASRGGTFYEQYF	TGTGCCAGCAGGGGAGGGACTTTTTACGAGCAGTACTTC
.	once	TRBV5-4	TRBJ2-5	CASSSGQQETQYF	TGTGCCAGCAGCTCAGGACAGCAAGAGACCCAGTACTTC
.	.	TRBV6-5	TRBJ1-4	CASAGLFNEKLFF	TGTGCCAGTGCAGGACTGTTCAATGAAAAACTGTTTTTT